This passage covers 27 T cell receptor beta chains from one sample sequenced in a study of T cells after yellow fever vaccination. TCRdb analysed the 5' RACE reads with MiXCR anew, one entry per CDR3 protein. The profile shows around 300,000 distinct CDR3 sequences, around 4.3% of them singletons. Source: PBMCs, taken 15 days after the yellow fever booster vaccination. Receptor source: a young man who received the YFV17D yellow fever vaccine.

J is TRBJ1-4 and V is TRBV2; D is unclear. Germline-derived CDR1 and CDR2 are SNHLY and FYNNEI. V was shortened by 8 bases and J by 5 bases, with 15 bases between the two germline ends. CDR3 length: 14 residues. The CDR3 sequence: CASLPFDLNEKLFF. CDR3 DNA sequence: TGTGCCAGCCTCCCCTTCGACCTAAATGAAAAACTGTTTTTT.

V is TRBV5-1 and J is TRBJ1-1, with D unclear. Trimming pared 3 bases from V and 4 bases from J, leaving 10 bases between. Germline CDR1 SGHRS, CDR2 YFSETQ. The CDR3 has 13 amino acids. The CDR3 coding sequence is TGCGCCAGCAGCTGGATAGGTACCACTGAAGCTTTCTTT. Translated: CASSWIGTTEAFF.

The CDR3 DNA reads TGTGCCAGCAGCTTGACTAGCGGGGAGAACAGCACAGATACGCAGTATTTT. Its translation: CASSLTSGENSTDTQYF. The J gene is TRBJ2-3, the V gene TRBV11-3; the match to TRBD2 covers 11 bases. The CDR3 spans 17 residues. V was clipped by 3 bases and J by 0 bases; unmatched bases: 5. Germline V gene lookup returns CDR1 SGHNT and CDR2 YENEEA.

This clonotype was seen more than once but under ten times. The V gene is TRBV5-1, the J gene TRBJ2-7; D perhaps matches TRBD1 (5 bases). The CDR3 is 13 residues long. Trimming pared 0 bases from V and 3 bases from J, leaving 7 bases between. CDR1 is SGHRS, CDR2 YFSETQ, per germline. The DNA of the CDR3 is TGCGCCAGCAGCTTGGCTCAGGGCTACGAGCAGTACGTC. Translated: CASSLAQGYEQYV.

This clonotype was observed at least ten times. V is TRBV6-6 and J is TRBJ1-5; 7 nucleotides agree with TRBD1. The V gene end was trimmed by 4 bases and the J gene end by 3 bases; junction bases not matched to a gene: 9. CDR3 size: 16 residues. The V gene's germline CDR1 is MNHNY and CDR2 SVGAGI (reference sequence). The CDR3 bases are TGTGCCAGCAGTTTTTCCCCGGGACAGCTCAATCAGCCCCAGCATTTT. Encoded protein: CASSFSPGQLNQPQHF.

This clonotype was found a few times. The rearrangement uses TRBV7-9 and TRBJ2-2; 14 bases match TRBD2. The germline gives CDR1 SEHNR, CDR2 FQNEAQ (reference sequence). V lost 4 bases and J lost 1; bases outside the gene matches: 8. CDR3 length: 19 amino acids. The CDR3, as DNA: TGTGCCAGCAGCTCTCTCCGACTAGCGGGGGGGAAGAACACCGGGGAGCTGTTTTTT. It encodes CASSSLRLAGGKNTGELFF.

At least ten counts were recorded for this clonotype. V is TRBV20-1 and J is TRBJ2-1, with TRBD1 matching 9 bases. The CDR3 consists of 15 residues. V trimming: 4 bases; J trimming: 6 bases; junction bases outside the gene matches: 10. Germline lookup yields CDR1 DFQATT and CDR2 SNEGSKA (reference sequence). Here the CDR3 reads CSATSGGQGVNEQFF. The DNA for the CDR3 is TGCAGTGCTACCTCAGGGGGACAGGGAGTCAATGAGCAGTTCTTC.

V is TRBV24-1 and J is TRBJ1-2; 9 bases line up with TRBD1. V shed 7 bases, J shed 1 base, and the junction held 6 bases outside the gene matches. The CDR3 consists of 15 residues. Per germline, CDR1 KGHDR and CDR2 SFDVKD. CDR3 amino acids: CATRIRDRDNYGYTF. The CDR3 DNA reads as TGTGCCACCAGGATCCGGGACAGGGATAACTATGGCTACACCTTC.

This clonotype was observed at least ten times. CDR3 nucleotide sequence: TGTGCCAGCAGTGAAGAGGCAGGGGACAGCTCCTACGAGCAGTACTTC. Translation: CASSEEAGDSSYEQYF. V and J are TRBV6-1 and TRBJ2-7; 7 bases are a match to TRBD1. This CDR3 region has 16 residues. Germline V gene sequence: CDR1 MNHNS, CDR2 SASEGT. V trimming: 1 base; J trimming: 0 bases; junction bases outside the gene matches: 6.

The J gene is TRBJ1-1, the V gene TRBV5-1; D possibly corresponds to TRBD1 (5 bases). The length of the CDR3 is 16 residues. CDR1 is SGHRS, CDR2 YFSETQ, per germline. Trimming took off 9 bases at V and 1 base at J, with 22 bases between the two ends. CDR3 DNA sequence: TGCGCCACCGCCAAAGGGGACGGATCTCCGAACACTGAAGCTTTCTTT. Amino acid sequence: CATAKGDGSPNTEAFF. Full variable domain (remainder filled in from reference TRBV5-1 and TRBJ1-1): KAGVTQTPRYLIKTRGQQVTLSCSPISGHRSVSWYQQTPGQGLQFLFEYFSETQRNKGNFPGRFSGRQFSNSRSEMNVSTLELGDSALYLCATAKGDGSPNTEAFFGQGTRLTVV.

The chain links TRBV7-2 to TRBJ1-2, with D perhaps matching TRBD1 (5 bases). V was clipped by 5 bases and J by 3 bases, with 16 bases between them. Germline CDR1 and CDR2: SGHTA and FQGNSA. This CDR3 has 15 amino acids. The CDR3 protein is CASSPREGLDYGYTF. The DNA for the CDR3 is TGTGCCAGCAGCCCTCGGGAGGGACTAGACTATGGCTACACCTTC.

This clonotype has only a few counts. The chain combines TRBV5-1 with TRBJ1-4, with unresolved D. Looked up from germline, CDR1 is SGHRS and CDR2 is YFSETQ. CDR3 length: 15 amino acids. Trimming removed 4 bases from V and 0 bases from J, with 10 bases in between. The CDR3 protein is CASSTDYATNEKLFF. DNA of the CDR3: TGCGCCAGCAGCACCGATTATGCAACTAATGAAAAACTGTTTTTT.

The chain combines TRBV4-1 with TRBJ2-1, with 9 bases that match TRBD1. From germline, CDR1 is MGHRA and CDR2 YSYEKL. The CDR3 sequence is 17 residues long. V dropped 3 bases and J dropped 9; count of bases not matched to a gene: 15. CDR3 DNA sequence: TGCGCCAGCAGCCATAAACCAGACAGGGGGTTAATCGGTGAGCAGTTCTTC. Its translation is CASSHKPDRGLIGEQFF.

This clonotype was counted at least ten times. V gene TRBV4-3 combines with J gene TRBJ2-3; no firm D call. CDR1 and CDR2 (germline): LGHNA, YSLEER. The germline V and J ends were trimmed by 5 bases and 0 bases, with 15 bases remaining between them. This CDR3 contains 16 residues. CDR3 sequence reads: CASSSGPAISTDTQYF. The CDR3, as DNA: TGCGCCAGCAGCTCAGGACCGGCGATTAGCACAGATACGCAGTATTTT.

This chain joins TRBV7-2 and TRBJ2-7; D gene uncertain. The V and J ends lost 7 bases and 0 bases respectively, with 13 bases between them. Germline assignment: CDR1 SGHTA and CDR2 FQGNSA. This CDR3 contains 14 residues. In DNA, the CDR3 is TGTGCCAGCACCAGGAACTCCTACTCCTACGAGCAGTACTTC. Protein: CASTRNSYSYEQYF.

This clonotype was counted ten times or more. The junction does not match germline at one end; this may be a read error. V and J are TRBV7-7 and TRBJ2-5, with D possibly being TRBD1 or TRBD2 (6 bases each). The CDR3 totals 13 residues. The V gene's germline CDR1 is SSHAT and CDR2 FNYEAQ (reference sequence). In nucleotides, the CDR3 is TGTGCTAGCAGCTCAACAGGGAGGGAGACCCAGTACTTC. This translates into CASSSTGRETQYF.

The rearrangement joins TRBV5-1 to TRBJ1-1; D is unresolved. Trimming stripped 0 bases from V and 0 bases from J, with 9 bases between. This CDR3 comprises 15 residues. CDR1 and CDR2 (germline): SGHRS, YFSETQ. The CDR3 sequence: CASSLGLVLNTEAFF. The CDR3 coding sequence is TGCGCCAGCAGCTTGGGACTAGTGCTGAACACTGAAGCTTTCTTT.

This clonotype occurred a few times. The CDR3 DNA follows: TGTGCCACCGGGTCCGGGACAGGTCGGACAGATACGCAGTATTTT. It yields the protein CATGSGTGRTDTQYF. The rearrangement links TRBV11-2 to TRBJ2-3; TRBD1 matches at 8 bases. The CDR3 spans 15 residues. Trimming at V came to 10 bases and at J to 3 bases, leaving 12 bases not matched to a gene. The germline CDR1 and CDR2 sequences are SGHAT and FQNNGV.

The chain is built from TRBV5-1 and TRBJ2-1; 9 nucleotides agree with TRBD2. The CDR3 contains 14 residues. Germline CDR1 SGHRS, CDR2 YFSETQ. Trimming removed 4 bases from V and 6 bases from J; junction bases left unmatched: 5. In DNA form, the CDR3 reads TGCGCCAGCAGCAGAGTAGCGGGGGCCAATGAGCAGTTCTTC. It specifies CASSRVAGANEQFF. Drawing the rest from reference TRBV5-1 and TRBJ2-1, the complete variable domain is KAGVTQTPRYLIKTRGQQVTLSCSPISGHRSVSWYQQTPGQGLQFLFEYFSETQRNKGNFPGRFSGRQFSNSRSEMNVSTLELGDSALYLCASSRVAGANEQFFGPGTRLTVL.

The sample holds many counts of this clonotype. This chain joins TRBV20-1 and TRBJ2-3; 9 nucleotides agree with TRBD2. CDR3 length: 12 residues. Looked up from germline, CDR1 is DFQATT and CDR2 is SNEGSKA (reference sequence). V dropped 3 bases and J dropped 5; count of bases not matched to a gene: 0. This chain's CDR3 is CSARTSGDTQYF. CDR3 in DNA: TGCAGTGCTAGGACTAGCGGAGATACGCAGTATTTT.

This clonotype has more than one count but fewer than ten. Given a much more abundant clone one base away, this may be a read error. Here the CDR3 reads CAIRGQMNTEAFF. DNA of the CDR3: TGTGCCATCAGGGGACAGATGAACACTGAAGCTTTCTTT. The genes are TRBV10-3 and TRBJ1-1; 7 bases map to TRBD1. Unmatched junction bases numbered 1, after V lost 6 bases and J lost 0 bases. Per the germline V gene, CDR1 is ENHRY and CDR2 is SYGVKD. CDR3 length: 13 residues.

This clonotype was detected only a few times. CDR3: CASSRQVDEKLFF. CDR3 in DNA: TGTGCCAGCTCGAGGCAGGTTGATGAAAAACTGTTTTTT. The rearrangement uses TRBV18 and TRBJ1-4; the D is unclear. Trimming pared 6 bases from V and 6 bases from J, leaving 11 bases between. The CDR3 contains 13 residues. Looked up from germline, CDR1 is KGHSH and CDR2 is LQKENI.

This clonotype was counted only a few times. The rearrangement links TRBV12-3 or TRBV12-4 to TRBJ1-1; D may be TRBD1 (5 bases). This CDR3 has 13 amino acids. Trimming pared 7 bases from V and 1 base from J, leaving 10 bases between. The CDR3 reads CASTSTENTEAFF. The CDR3 region has the DNA TGTGCCAGCACTTCGACAGAGAACACTGAAGCTTTCTTT.

The DNA of the CDR3 is TGTGCCAGCAGTTACTCGAGGGGGGACACCGGGGAGCTGTTTTTT. Protein sequence: CASSYSRGDTGELFF. The chain links TRBV6-2 or TRBV6-3 to TRBJ2-2; the D gene could be TRBD1 or TRBD2 (6 bases each). The CDR3 is 15 residues long. V shed 0 bases and J shed 3 bases, with 8 bases lying between them. In germline, CDR1 is MNHEY, CDR2 SVGEGT.

The table lists this clonotype with a few counts. The chain carries TRBV27 and TRBJ1-6, with 9 bases lining up with TRBD1. There are 13 residues in the CDR3. The trim removed 6 bases at V and 10 bases at J, leaving 4 bases unmatched. Germline V lookup: CDR1 MNHEY, CDR2 SMNVEV (reference sequence). CDR3 sequence: CASRDRGYSPLHF. In DNA form, the CDR3 reads TGTGCCAGCAGGGACAGGGGCTACTCACCCCTCCACTTT.

This clonotype has a handful of counts. J is TRBJ2-7 and V is TRBV7-3; TRBD1 agrees at 7 bases. The ends lost 2 bases at V and 6 bases at J; junction bases unmatched: 10. Germline V gene lookup returns CDR1 SGHTA and CDR2 FQGTGA. This CDR3 is built from 15 residues. The CDR3 region has the DNA TGTGCCAGCAGCTTAGGAGACAGGGAAGTGGGCGAGCAGTACTTC. Translation: CASSLGDREVGEQYF. Full variable domain (remainder filled in from reference TRBV7-3 and TRBJ2-7): GAGVSQTPSNKVTEKGKYVELRCDPISGHTALYWYRQSLGQGPEFLIYFQGTGAADDSGLPNDRFFAVRPEGSVSTLKIQRTERGDSAVYLCASSLGDREVGEQYFGPGTRLTVT.

The genes are TRBV10-3 and TRBJ2-2, with 8 positions matching TRBD2. The CDR3 sequence is 17 residues long. Germline assignment: CDR1 ENHRY and CDR2 SYGVKD. J was trimmed by 1 base and V by 7 bases; bases with no gene match: 11. The chain's CDR3 is CAITLGPLAGNTGELFF. The CDR3 DNA reads as TGTGCCATCACCCTGGGACCCCTAGCGGGGAACACCGGGGAGCTGTTTTTT.